Detailed here is one T cell receptor beta chain. What it binds is unknown. With autoimmune disease history or systemic immunosuppression, patients were excluded. On cycle 4 day 1 and cycle 7 day 1, as well as at baseline, blood was sampled. The sample is drawn from a study of OX40 agonist ivuxolimab in advanced cancers. Some clones are missing from TCRdb's copy, which holds only in-frame ones; the method was immunoSEQ multiplex PCR. The data contain about 70,000 clones, roughly 88% of them singletons. Whole-study findings and limits: Expanded clones tended on average to be more numerous among CD8+ T cells than CD4+.

Germline CDR1 reads SGHTA; CDR2 reads FQGTGA. The CDR3 is made up of 14 amino acids. Trimming left V 5 bases short and J 2 bases short, with 12 bases between. The sequence derives from an adult with an advanced solid tumor such as melanoma, head and neck, liver or kidney cancer. This rearrangement joins TRBV7-3 to TRBJ1-1, with a weak D call TRBD1 (6 bases). Here the sequenced sample was CD4+ or CD8+ T cells sorted from blood, taken in a trial of the OX40 agonist ivuxolimab. Here the CDR3 reads CASSVGTSNTEAFF. CDR3 DNA sequence: TGTGCCAGCAGCGTTGGGACAAGCAACACTGAAGCTTTCTTT.